Shown below are 31 T cell receptor beta chains from a single sample sequenced in a study of T cells in Graves' hyperthyroidism and ophthalmopathy (dated by TCRdb to between 2018 and 2021). Libraries were prepared through multiplex PCR. Sequencing was performed on an Illumina HiSeq 2000. The TCR beta CDR3 regions were amplified from RNA transcripts. For the first round of RT-PCR on the TCR CDR3, the HTBI primer set was used together with the Qiagen OneStep RT-PCR kit. Through fastp at Q25 and MiXCR, TCRdb rebuilt clones from the public reads, retaining in-frame beta chains. Every CDR3 protein is listed once, alongside the most common genes and DNA of its rows. In this sample the table shows some 770,000 distinct CDR3 sequences, about 17% of which occur a single time. The ten top clones hold around 8.1% of the sample. Sequenced: blood. These receptors all stem from a man between 18 and 35 years old with Graves' hyperthyroidism.

This clonotype was picked up a small number of times. The chain employs TRBV7-3 and TRBJ2-1; 14 bases line up with TRBD2. V trimming: 4 bases; J trimming: 8 bases; junction bases outside the gene matches: 4. CDR1 is SGHTA and CDR2 is FQGTGA in the germline V gene. The CDR3 has 15 residues. CDR3 nucleotides: TGTGCCAGCAGCTATGGGACTAGCGGGAGCCATGAGCAGTTCTTC. Translated: CASSYGTSGSHEQFF.

With regard to this clonotype: A much bigger clone sits one base away, suggesting this may be a read error. The J gene is TRBJ1-1, the V gene TRBV27, with D unresolved. The V gene's germline CDR1 is MNHEY and CDR2 SMNVEV (reference sequence). The V end was cut by 7 bases, the J end by 0 bases, with 15 bases between. The CDR3 is 15 residues long. Here the CDR3 DNA reads TGTGCCAGCAAGAGTCTCAAGCAAATGAACACTGAAGCTTTCTTT. Encoded protein: CASKSLKQMNTEAFF.

This clonotype has ten or more counts. The chain has TRBV5-6 and TRBJ2-3; 7 bases match TRBD2. From germline, CDR1 is SGHDT and CDR2 YYEEEE. V was clipped by 4 bases and J by 0 bases; unmatched bases: 5. The CDR3 is 15 amino acids. The CDR3 region is CASSEFSGSTDTQYF. In nucleotides, the CDR3 is TGTGCCAGCAGCGAGTTTAGCGGGAGCACAGATACGCAGTATTTT.

V usage is TRBV20-1 and J usage is TRBJ1-4; D remains unclear. CDR1 and CDR2 from the germline V gene are DFQATT and SNEGSKA (reference sequence). The CDR3 contains 14 residues. Trimming left V 3 bases short and J 3 bases short, with 11 bases between. The CDR3 sequence: CSASSKGPNEKLFF. CDR3 in DNA: TGCAGTGCTAGTTCTAAAGGTCCTAATGAAAAACTGTTTTTT.

This clonotype occurred many times. CDR3 in DNA: TGTGCCAGCAGTCCGAGGGGAAATGAAAAACTGTTTTTT. The encoded protein is CASSPRGNEKLFF. V is TRBV27 and J is TRBJ1-4, with D tentatively TRBD1 (5 bases). V was pared by 5 bases and J by 5 bases, with 9 bases between. This CDR3 spans 13 amino acids. Per the germline V gene, CDR1 is MNHEY and CDR2 is SMNVEV (reference sequence). Complete variable domain (other parts from reference TRBV27 and TRBJ1-4): EAQVTQNPRYLITVTGKKLTVTCSQNMNHEYMSWYRQDPGLGLRQIYYSMNVEVTDKGDVPEGYKVSRKEKRNFPLILESPSPNQTSLYFCASSPRGNEKLFFGSGTQLSVL.

This clonotype came up a few times. The chain combines TRBV6-2 or TRBV6-3 with TRBJ2-7; possibly TRBD1 for D (6 bases). Germline V gene sequence: CDR1 MNHEY, CDR2 SVGEGT. Trimming left V 1 base short and J 3 bases short, with 10 bases between. This CDR3 is built from 14 residues. The DNA for the CDR3 is TGTGCCAGCAGTTACTACCTCAGGGGCTACGAGCAGTACTTC. Its protein product is CASSYYLRGYEQYF.

The chain is built from TRBV6-4 and TRBJ2-3; TRBD2 is a possible D gene (5 bases). Germline CDR1 and CDR2: MRHNA and SNTAGT. V lost 5 bases to trimming and J lost 4 bases, with 13 bases between them. The CDR3 length is 14 residues. The CDR3 reads CASSLTSIADTQYF. CDR3 DNA sequence: TGTGCCAGCAGTCTAACTAGTATCGCAGATACGCAGTATTTT.

This clonotype has more than one count but fewer than ten. The chain combines TRBV27 with TRBJ1-4; D might be TRBD1 (6 bases). CDR3 length equals 14 residues. The germline CDR1 and CDR2 sequences are MNHEY and SMNVEV (reference sequence). V was cut by 8 bases and J by 5 bases, with 15 bases left in between. This chain's CDR3 is CASGQQGGNEKLFF. The DNA for the CDR3 is TGTGCCAGCGGACAACAGGGAGGGAATGAAAAACTGTTTTTT.

This clonotype was counted many times. The V and J genes are TRBV12-3 or TRBV12-4 and TRBJ2-2; 16 bases map to TRBD2. The CDR3 is made up of 16 amino acids. V gave up 5 bases and J gave up 8 bases; unmatched junction bases: 5. CDR3 in amino acids: CASSGTSGRELGELFF. The DNA of the CDR3 is TGTGCCAGCAGTGGGACTAGCGGGAGGGAATTGGGGGAGCTGTTTTTT.

CDR3 residues: CASVGGAGAKNIQYF. DNA of the CDR3: TGTGCCAGCGTCGGGGGAGCGGGAGCCAAAAACATTCAGTACTTC. The chain employs TRBV28 and TRBJ2-4; D is perhaps TRBD2 (6 bases). The V and J ends lost 8 bases and 0 bases respectively, with 14 bases between them. The CDR3 loop spans 15 amino acids. Germline assignment: CDR1 MDHEN and CDR2 SYDVKM.

There are many counts of this clonotype. This chain uses TRBV9 with TRBJ2-7; TRBD2 aligns across 9 bases. Germline assignment: CDR1 SGDLS and CDR2 YYNGEE. J gave up 4 bases and V 0 bases, and 2 bases lay outside the gene matches. CDR3 size: 14 residues. In DNA, the CDR3 is TGTGCCAGCAGCGTAGGGGGACTAGCTTACGAGCAGTACTTC. As protein: CASSVGGLAYEQYF.

The gene calls are TRBV3-1 and TRBJ1-4; D unresolved. V was trimmed by 4 bases and J by 6 bases, leaving 18 bases between them. CDR3 length: 16 amino acids. The germline V gene encodes CDR1 LGHDT and CDR2 YNNKEL (reference sequence). The CDR3 DNA reads as TGTGCCAGCAGCCGCGGCCCCAGGCCTGGAGATGAAAAACTGTTTTTT. This codes for CASSRGPRPGDEKLFF.

At least ten counts were recorded for this clonotype. This chain connects TRBV5-6 to TRBJ1-1, with D unresolved. CDR1 is SGHDT and CDR2 is YYEEEE in the germline V gene. V was shortened by 0 bases and J by 1 base, with 7 bases between the two germline ends. The CDR3 has 14 amino acids. In nucleotides, the CDR3 is TGTGCCAGCAGCTTGGCGGAGGAGAACACTGAAGCTTTCTTT. Its protein product is CASSLAEENTEAFF. The full variable domain, with the rest looked up from reference TRBV5-6 and TRBJ1-1, is DAGVTQSPTHLIKTRGQQVTLRCSPKSGHDTVSWYQQALGQGPQFIFQYYEEEERQRGNFPDRFSGHQFPNYSSELNVNALLLGDSALYLCASSLAEENTEAFFGQGTRLTVV.

This rearrangement joins TRBV20-1 to TRBJ1-2; TRBD1 aligns across 8 bases. CDR1 DFQATT and CDR2 SNEGSKA come from the germline V gene (reference sequence). The length of the CDR3 is 12 residues. CDR3 sequence (DNA): TGCAGCGTCCTGACAGGGGACTATGGCTACACCTTC. It yields the protein CSVLTGDYGYTF.

The chain uses TRBV24-1 and TRBJ2-1; D perhaps matches TRBD1 (5 bases). The V gene lost 1 base and the J gene lost 5 bases, with 11 bases spanning the gap. The CDR3 spans 15 residues. CDR1 and CDR2 (germline): KGHDR, SFDVKD. The CDR3 nucleotides read TGTGCCACCAGTGATTTTTCGGCAGGGAACAATGAGCAGTTCTTC. It codes for CATSDFSAGNNEQFF.

Only a few counts were recorded for this clonotype. The chain recombines TRBV7-9 with TRBJ1-4, with TRBD1 as a possible D gene (5 bases). The germline V and J ends were trimmed by 1 base and 4 bases, with 13 bases remaining between them. Germline CDR1 SEHNR, CDR2 FQNEAQ (reference sequence). There are 16 residues in the CDR3. CDR3 coding DNA: TGTGCCAGCAGCTTAGGGTTGGGGCCCCGTAATGAAAAACTGTTTTTT. Translated, it gives CASSLGLGPRNEKLFF.

This clonotype was detected a few times. The chain employs TRBV9 and TRBJ2-1, with a tentative D call TRBD1 (5 bases). Deletions cut 0 bases from V and 8 bases from J, with 9 bases between. Germline CDR1 is SGDLS and CDR2 is YYNGEE. The CDR3 runs 13 residues. CDR3 nucleotide sequence: TGTGCCAGCAGCGTAGAATTAGGGGATGAGCAGTTCTTC. It is translated as CASSVELGDEQFF.

There are a few counts of this clonotype. V gene TRBV7-8 combines with J gene TRBJ2-4, with TRBD2 matching over 14 bases. CDR3 length: 20 residues. The V gene's germline CDR1 is SGHVS and CDR2 FQNEAQ. The V gene end was trimmed by 5 bases and the J gene end by 0 bases; junction bases not matched to a gene: 12. The CDR3 region has the DNA TGTGCCAGCAGCCTAGGGCGACTAGCGGGAGGGAGTCTAGCCAAAAACATTCAGTACTTC. The encoded protein is CASSLGRLAGGSLAKNIQYF.

This clonotype was observed many times. This rearrangement joins TRBV4-2 to TRBJ2-7, with TRBD1 matching over 9 bases. The CDR3 has 19 residues. Germline V gene sequence: CDR1 LGHNA, CDR2 YNFKEQ. V was clipped by 5 bases and J by 2 bases; unmatched bases: 19. The CDR3 nucleotides read TGTGCCAGCAGCGTTGAAGGACAGGGGCCAGCGGACTTCACCTACGAGCAGTACTTC. Its protein is CASSVEGQGPADFTYEQYF.

The chain has TRBV5-1 and TRBJ2-7, with TRBD1 as a possible D gene (6 bases). V was clipped by 0 bases and J by 2 bases, with 18 bases between them. The length of the CDR3 is 17 residues. Germline CDR1 and CDR2: SGHRS and YFSETQ. Written as DNA, the CDR3 is TGCGCCAGCAGCTTGGGGAGACAGGATTTATTTGCCTACGAGCAGTACTTC. It yields the protein CASSLGRQDLFAYEQYF.

The chain links TRBV20-1 to TRBJ2-1; 8 positions match TRBD2. Trimming cost V 6 bases and J 0 bases; bases outside gene matches: 7. This CDR3 spans 15 amino acids. CDR1 and CDR2 from the germline V gene are DFQATT and SNEGSKA (reference sequence). CDR3 in DNA: TGCAGTGCCCTTATAGCGGGAAGCTCCTACAATGAGCAGTTCTTC. Its protein is CSALIAGSSYNEQFF.

This clonotype was observed a few times. The chain is built from TRBV5-1 and TRBJ1-4, with unresolved D. The germline V and J ends were trimmed by 0 bases and 4 bases, with 10 bases remaining between them. Germline CDR1 is SGHRS and CDR2 is YFSETQ. CDR3 length: 15 residues. The CDR3 DNA follows: TGCGCCAGCAGCTTGGCAGGACCGATTAATGAAAAACTGTTTTTT. Its translation is CASSLAGPINEKLFF.

The CDR3 here is CSAKGPNTGELFF. CDR3 DNA sequence: TGCAGTGCTAAGGGTCCGAACACCGGGGAGCTGTTTTTT. This chain joins TRBV20-1 and TRBJ2-2; D unclear. V lost 4 bases to trimming and J lost 0 bases, with 6 bases between them. From germline, CDR1 is DFQATT and CDR2 SNEGSKA (reference sequence). CDR3 length: 13 amino acids.

This clonotype was detected only a few times. The chain combines TRBV12-5 with TRBJ2-7, with TRBD1 as a possible D gene (5 bases). The CDR3 is 17 residues long. Trimming stripped 0 bases from V and 6 bases from J, with 21 bases between. CDR1 and CDR2 (germline): LGHNT, FRNRAP. The CDR3 coding sequence is TGTGCTAGTGGTTTGGTACTAATCAGGGCAGGACGGCTCGAGCAGTACTTC. Translation: CASGLVLIRAGRLEQYF.

This chain joins TRBV4-2 and TRBJ2-2; D unresolved. Germline CDR1 is LGHNA and CDR2 is YNFKEQ. The CDR3 contains 18 residues. The ends were cut back, 1 base at V and 0 bases at J, with 15 bases in the middle. The CDR3 is CASSQGPISVSNTGELFF. In DNA form, the CDR3 reads TGTGCCAGCAGCCAAGGACCAATCTCCGTCTCGAACACCGGGGAGCTGTTTTTT.

The rearrangement links TRBV7-2 to TRBJ2-3; D gene unclear. CDR1 and CDR2 from the germline V gene are SGHTA and FQGNSA. This CDR3 is built from 13 residues. The ends were cut back, 2 bases at V and 6 bases at J, with 9 bases in the middle. The CDR3 DNA reads TGTGCCAGCAGCTTAAAAGCCCGGGATACGCAGTATTTT. As protein: CASSLKARDTQYF.

This clonotype came up many times. This chain uses TRBV20-1 with TRBJ2-1; D assignment may be TRBD1 or TRBD2 (6 bases each). The CDR3 spans 16 residues. The germline V gene encodes CDR1 DFQATT and CDR2 SNEGSKA (reference sequence). Trimming shortened V by 2 bases and J by 2 bases, and 16 bases separated the two germline ends. CDR3 sequence (DNA): TGCAGTGCTAGAATCGCCGCAGGGGAGGCCTACAATGAGCAGTTCTTC. This encodes CSARIAAGEAYNEQFF.

V gene TRBV6-2 or TRBV6-3 combines with J gene TRBJ2-2, with 9 bases identical to TRBD1. After removal of 7 bases from V and 3 bases from J, the junction contained 18 bases not matched to a gene. CDR3 size: 19 residues. Germline CDR1 MNHEY, CDR2 SVGEGT. The CDR3 loop reads CASKVLARTGGRDTGELFF. The CDR3 DNA sequence: TGTGCCAGCAAGGTTCTTGCGAGAACAGGGGGCCGGGACACCGGGGAGCTGTTTTTT.

The gene calls are TRBV28 and TRBJ2-1; D uncertain. The germline V and J ends were trimmed by 5 bases and 9 bases, with 11 bases remaining between them. This CDR3 comprises 12 residues. Per germline, CDR1 MDHEN and CDR2 SYDVKM. The CDR3 sequence: CASSRQTGEQFF. For the CDR3, the DNA is TGTGCCAGCAGTCGCCAGACTGGTGAGCAGTTCTTC.

This clonotype was detected ten times or more. The rearrangement uses TRBV18 and TRBJ2-2; D remains ambiguous. V gave up 3 bases and J gave up 5 bases, with 4 bases separating them. The CDR3 has 12 amino acids. Per the germline V gene, CDR1 is KGHSH and CDR2 is LQKENI. CDR3 sequence reads: CASSPWTGELFF. Here the CDR3 DNA reads TGTGCCAGCTCACCGTGGACCGGGGAGCTGTTTTTT.

This clonotype has just a few counts. The gene calls are TRBV10-2 and TRBJ2-1, with 7 bases that match TRBD1. This CDR3 is 15 amino acids long. V shed 4 bases and J 6 bases; nucleotides not matched to a gene: 9. Germline V gene data show CDR1 as WSHSY and CDR2 as SAAADI. DNA of the CDR3: TGCGCCAGCAGTGCTCAGAGGTCAGGGGGCAATGAGCAGTTCTTC. Its translation is CASSAQRSGGNEQFF.